The 2 T cell receptor beta chains below were found in one sample sequenced in a study of metastatic and nonmetastatic thyroid tumors. No treatment of any kind had been given to any patient before thyroid surgery. Using MiXCR, TCRdb reanalyzed the PCR reads. The sample includes over 9,000 clones, 20% to 30% of them seen just once. The sequencing sample was made of tumor tissue. The receptor source for this set is a female donor with papillary thyroid cancer or a benign thyroid nodule (not recorded which). Some clones in this sample may be carry-over from other donors' samples.

The chain employs TRBV30 and TRBJ2-1, with 14 bases lining up with TRBD2. There are 16 residues in the CDR3. J lost 9 bases, V lost 2 bases, and 9 bases had no gene match. Germline V CDR1 and CDR2: GTSNPN, SVGIG (reference sequence). CDR3 nucleotide sequence: TGTGCCTGGAGTCCCGGACTAGCGGGAGGAGCTGGTGAGCAGTTCTTC. This gives the protein CAWSPGLAGGAGEQFF.

This chain connects TRBV5-1 to TRBJ2-7; D ambiguous. Looked up from germline, CDR1 is SGHRS and CDR2 is YFSETQ. Trimming took off 0 bases at V and 2 bases at J, with 12 bases between the two ends. This CDR3 region has 15 residues. This CDR3 reads CASSLAPDQTYEQYF. The CDR3 bases are TGCGCCAGCAGCTTGGCCCCCGACCAAACCTACGAGCAGTACTTC.